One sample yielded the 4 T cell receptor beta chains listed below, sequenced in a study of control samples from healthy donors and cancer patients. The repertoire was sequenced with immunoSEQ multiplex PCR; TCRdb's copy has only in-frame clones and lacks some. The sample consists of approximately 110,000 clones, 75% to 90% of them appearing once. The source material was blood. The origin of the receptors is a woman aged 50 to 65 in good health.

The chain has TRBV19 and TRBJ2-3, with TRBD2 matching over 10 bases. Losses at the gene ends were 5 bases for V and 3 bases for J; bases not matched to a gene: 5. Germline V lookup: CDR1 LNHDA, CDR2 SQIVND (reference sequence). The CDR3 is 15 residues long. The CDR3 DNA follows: TGTGCCAGTAGTGCTCTAGCGGGAGTAACAGATACGCAGTATTTT. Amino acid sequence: CASSALAGVTDTQYF.

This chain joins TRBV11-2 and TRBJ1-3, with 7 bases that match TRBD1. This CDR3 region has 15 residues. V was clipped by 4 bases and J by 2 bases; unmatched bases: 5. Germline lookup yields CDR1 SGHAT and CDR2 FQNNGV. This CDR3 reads CASSYTQGAGNTIYF. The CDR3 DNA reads TGTGCCAGCAGCTACACCCAGGGGGCTGGAAACACCATATATTTT.

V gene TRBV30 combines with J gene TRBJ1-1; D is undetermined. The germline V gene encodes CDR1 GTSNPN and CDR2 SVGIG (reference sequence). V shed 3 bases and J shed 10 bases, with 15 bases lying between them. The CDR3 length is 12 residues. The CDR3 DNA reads TGTGCCTGGAGCAAGACGGCCGGGAGAGCTTTCTTT. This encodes CAWSKTAGRAFF.

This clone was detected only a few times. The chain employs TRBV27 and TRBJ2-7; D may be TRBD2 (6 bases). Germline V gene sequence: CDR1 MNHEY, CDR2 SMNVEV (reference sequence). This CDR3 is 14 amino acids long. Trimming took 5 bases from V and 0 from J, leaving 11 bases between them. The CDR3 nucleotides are TGTGCCAGCAGTCCCATCGGGAGCTCCTACGAGCAGTACGTC. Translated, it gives CASSPIGSSYEQYV.